Presented here are 12 T cell receptor beta chains from one specimen sequenced in a study of shared clonotypes between healthy human individuals. The assay was immunoSEQ multiplex PCR, and TCRdb's table has in-frame clones only and misses some. Of about 710,000 clones listed, 72% are singletons. Sequencing used memory CD4+ T cells sorted from blood. Described subset: CD45RA-negative fraction. The receptors stem from a woman aged 30 to 39 in good health.

In its sample, this clone was seen a few times. This chain links TRBV7-7 with TRBJ1-5; 11 nucleotides align to TRBD1. Germline CDR1 SSHAT, CDR2 FNYEAQ (reference sequence). V lost 11 bases to trimming and J lost 4 bases; unmatched junction nucleotides: 13. The CDR3 covers 16 residues. CDR3 nucleotide sequence: TGTGCCGGGCAGAGGAAGGACAGGGGGCATAATCAGCCCCAGCATTTT. Its translation: CAGQRKDRGHNQPQHF.

The V call is TRBV2, the J call TRBJ1-1, with D unresolved. V was clipped by 6 bases and J by 4 bases, with 15 bases between them. The CDR3 spans 14 residues. Germline CDR1 reads SNHLY; CDR2 reads FYNNEI. CDR3 nucleotides: TGTGCCAGCAGAGGAGTAAGTCGGGCCACTGAAGCTTTCTTT. It yields the protein CASRGVSRATEAFF.

The chain recombines TRBV19 with TRBJ2-1, with 8 nucleotides matching TRBD2. The CDR3 is made up of 15 amino acids. The J segment lost 5 bases and the V segment lost 1 base, leaving 4 bases of the junction unmatched. The germline V gene encodes CDR1 LNHDA and CDR2 SQIVND (reference sequence). The CDR3: CASSIVAGQDNEQFF. DNA of the CDR3: TGTGCCAGTAGTATAGTAGCGGGGCAAGACAATGAGCAGTTCTTC.

The chain combines TRBV18 with TRBJ1-2; D is possibly TRBD1 (5 bases). Germline values: CDR1 KGHSH, CDR2 LQKENI. The CDR3 runs 16 residues. Trimming left V 4 bases short and J 3 bases short, with 18 bases between. CDR3 nucleotide sequence: TGTGCCAGCTCACTCCCCTTAGACAGAATTGACTATGGCTACACCTTC. Protein: CASSLPLDRIDYGYTF.

V is TRBV5-1 and J is TRBJ2-1; 8 positions agree with TRBD2. The CDR3 has 15 amino acids. Trimming cost V 4 bases and J 4 bases; bases outside gene matches: 7. Germline-derived CDR1 and CDR2 are SGHRS and YFSETQ. CDR3 in amino acids: CASSVTSGNYNEQFF. The CDR3 bases are TGCGCCAGCAGCGTCACTAGCGGTAATTACAATGAGCAGTTCTTC.

The chain couples TRBV28 to TRBJ2-7; TRBD1 agrees at 8 bases. CDR3 length equals 14 residues. Germline CDR1 is MDHEN and CDR2 is SYDVKM. The V gene end was trimmed by 1 base and the J gene end by 4 bases; junction bases not matched to a gene: 3. Written as DNA, the CDR3 is TGTGCCAGCAGTTTATTGACAGGGGATTACGAGCAGTACTTC. Its protein is CASSLLTGDYEQYF.

This clone was picked up a small number of times. The chain links TRBV14 to TRBJ2-1; no firm D call. The CDR3 extends over 16 amino acids. Germline V CDR1 and CDR2: SGHDN, FVKESK. Trimming cost V 3 bases and J 0 bases, with 12 bases left between them. This chain's CDR3 is CASSHPRADSYNEQFF. As DNA, the CDR3 is TGTGCCAGCAGCCACCCCCGGGCGGACTCCTACAATGAGCAGTTCTTC.

The CDR3 DNA is TGTGCCAGCAGCTTAGGTTGGAACACCGGGGAGCTGTTTTTT. It translates to CASSLGWNTGELFF. The rearrangement links TRBV7-2 to TRBJ2-2; D is unclear. Trimming stripped 1 base from V and 1 base from J, with 4 bases between. There are 14 residues in the CDR3. In germline, CDR1 is SGHTA, CDR2 FQGNSA.

V usage is TRBV12-2 and J usage is TRBJ2-7; TRBD2 reflects the table's D call only, with no check against the DNA. TRBV12-2 is labeled a pseudogene. The CDR3 totals 14 residues. The CDR3 loop is CASRRRIGTYEQYF. The CDR3 nucleotides read TGTGCAAGTCGCCGACGAATCGGGACTTACGAGCAGTACTTC.

The chain has TRBV5-1 and TRBJ2-2; D gene unclear. The V end lost 4 bases, the J end lost 6 bases, and 7 bases lay between the germline ends. This CDR3 contains 12 residues. Per germline, CDR1 SGHRS and CDR2 YFSETQ. CDR3 in amino acids: CASSTDAGELFF. The CDR3 DNA follows: TGCGCCAGCAGCACGGATGCCGGGGAGCTGTTTTTT.

The chain couples TRBV18 to TRBJ1-1; a weak D match, TRBD1 (5 bases). CDR3 length: 15 residues. V lost 3 bases and J lost 1, with 12 bases in between. CDR1 and CDR2 from the germline V gene are KGHSH and LQKENI. As DNA, the CDR3 is TGTGCCAGCTCACCGCTGAGGGGCGGGAACACTGAAGCTTTCTTT. This translates into CASSPLRGGNTEAFF.

The genes are TRBV15 and TRBJ1-5; weak D call: TRBD1 (5 bases). Germline CDR1 LNHNV, CDR2 YYDKDF (reference sequence). V shed 1 base and J shed 12 bases, with 16 bases lying between them. The length of the CDR3 is 14 residues. The DNA of the CDR3 is TGTGCCACCAGCAGAGCAGGAGATGACAGTCTCCAGCATTTT. Translation: CATSRAGDDSLQHF.